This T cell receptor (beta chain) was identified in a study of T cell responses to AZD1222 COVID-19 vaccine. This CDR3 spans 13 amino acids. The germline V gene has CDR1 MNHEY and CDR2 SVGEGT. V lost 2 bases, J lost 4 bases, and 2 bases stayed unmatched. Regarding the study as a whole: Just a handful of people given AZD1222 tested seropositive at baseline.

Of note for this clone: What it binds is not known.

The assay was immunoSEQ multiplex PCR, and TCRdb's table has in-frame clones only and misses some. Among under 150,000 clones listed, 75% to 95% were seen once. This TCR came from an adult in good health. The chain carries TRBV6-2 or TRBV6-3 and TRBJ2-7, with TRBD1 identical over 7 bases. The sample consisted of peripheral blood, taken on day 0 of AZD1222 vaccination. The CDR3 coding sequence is TGTGCCAGCAGTTACGAGGACAGGTACGAGCAGTACTTC. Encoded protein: CASSYEDRYEQYF.